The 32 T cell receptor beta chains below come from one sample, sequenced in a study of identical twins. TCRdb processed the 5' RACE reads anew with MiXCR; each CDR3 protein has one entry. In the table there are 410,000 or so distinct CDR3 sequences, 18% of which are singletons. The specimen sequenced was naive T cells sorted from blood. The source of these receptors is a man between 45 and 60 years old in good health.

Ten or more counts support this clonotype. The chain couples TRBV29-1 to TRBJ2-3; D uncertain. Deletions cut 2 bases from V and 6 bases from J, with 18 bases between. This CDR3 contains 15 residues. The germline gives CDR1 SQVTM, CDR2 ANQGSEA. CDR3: CSVELRLDGADTQYF. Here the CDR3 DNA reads TGCAGCGTTGAACTCCGGTTGGACGGAGCGGATACGCAGTATTTT.

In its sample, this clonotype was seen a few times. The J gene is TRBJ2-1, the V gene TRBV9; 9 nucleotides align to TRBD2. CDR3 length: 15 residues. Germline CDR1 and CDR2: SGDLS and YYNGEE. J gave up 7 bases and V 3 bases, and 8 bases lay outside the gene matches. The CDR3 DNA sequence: TGTGCCAGCAGCGCCAGCGGGAGGTTTCTGAATGAGCAGTTCTTC. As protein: CASSASGRFLNEQFF.

CDR3 region: CASSDPPGTGVSNEQFF. The CDR3, as DNA: TGTGCCAGCAGCGACCCACCCGGGACAGGGGTCTCCAATGAGCAGTTCTTC. The rearrangement uses TRBV9 and TRBJ2-1, with TRBD1 matching 10 bases. Trimming at V came to 3 bases and at J to 6 bases, leaving 12 bases not matched to a gene. The CDR3 has 17 residues. In germline, CDR1 is SGDLS, CDR2 YYNGEE.

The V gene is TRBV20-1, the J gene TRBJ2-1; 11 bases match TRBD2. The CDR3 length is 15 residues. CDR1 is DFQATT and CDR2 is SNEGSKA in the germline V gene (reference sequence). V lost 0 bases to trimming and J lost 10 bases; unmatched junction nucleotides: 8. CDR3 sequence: CSARDLGTSGAEQFF. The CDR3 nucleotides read TGCAGTGCTAGAGATCTCGGGACTAGCGGTGCGGAGCAGTTCTTC.

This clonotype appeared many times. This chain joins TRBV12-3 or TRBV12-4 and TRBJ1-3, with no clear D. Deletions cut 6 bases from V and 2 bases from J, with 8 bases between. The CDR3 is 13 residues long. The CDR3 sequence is CASSESPGNTIYF. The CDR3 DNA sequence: TGTGCCAGCAGCGAAAGTCCTGGAAACACCATATATTTT.

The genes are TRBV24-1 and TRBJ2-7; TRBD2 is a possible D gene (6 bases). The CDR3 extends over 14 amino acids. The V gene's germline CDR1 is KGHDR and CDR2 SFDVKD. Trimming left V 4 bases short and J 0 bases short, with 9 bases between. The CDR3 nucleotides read TGTGCCACCAGTGAAGCGGGCAGCTCCTACGAGCAGTACTTC. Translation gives CATSEAGSSYEQYF.

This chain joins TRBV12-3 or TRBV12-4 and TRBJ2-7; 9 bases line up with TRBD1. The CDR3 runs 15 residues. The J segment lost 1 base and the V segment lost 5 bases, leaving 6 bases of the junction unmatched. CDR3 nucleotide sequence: TGTGCCAGCAGTCTCGGACAGGGGATTTCCTACGAGCAGTACTTC. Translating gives CASSLGQGISYEQYF.

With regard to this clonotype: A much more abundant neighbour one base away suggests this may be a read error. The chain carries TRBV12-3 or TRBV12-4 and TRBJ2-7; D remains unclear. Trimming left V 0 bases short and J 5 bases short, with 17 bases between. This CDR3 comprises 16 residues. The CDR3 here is CASSLARVRSQHEQYF. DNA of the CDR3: TGTGCCAGCAGTTTAGCCCGGGTCAGGTCGCAACACGAGCAGTACTTC.

Here the CDR3 reads CASNPGAGVPYEQYF. Written as DNA, the CDR3 is TGCGCCAGCAACCCCGGGGCGGGAGTCCCCTACGAGCAGTACTTC. The chain joins TRBV5-1 to TRBJ2-7; 7 bases fit TRBD2. The CDR3 sequence is 15 residues long. Trimming cost V 6 bases and J 2 bases; bases outside gene matches: 11. The germline V gene has CDR1 SGHRS and CDR2 YFSETQ.

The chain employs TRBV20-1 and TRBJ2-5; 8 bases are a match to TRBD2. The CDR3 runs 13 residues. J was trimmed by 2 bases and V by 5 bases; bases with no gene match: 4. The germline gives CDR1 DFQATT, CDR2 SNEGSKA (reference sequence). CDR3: CSAEAGAQETQYF. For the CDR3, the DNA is TGCAGTGCTGAAGCGGGGGCGCAAGAGACCCAGTACTTC.

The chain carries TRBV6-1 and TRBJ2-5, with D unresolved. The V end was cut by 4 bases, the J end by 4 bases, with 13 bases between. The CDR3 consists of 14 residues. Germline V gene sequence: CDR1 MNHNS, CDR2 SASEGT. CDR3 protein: CASSATEWRETQYF. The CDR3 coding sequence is TGTGCCAGCAGTGCTACAGAGTGGCGAGAGACCCAGTACTTC.

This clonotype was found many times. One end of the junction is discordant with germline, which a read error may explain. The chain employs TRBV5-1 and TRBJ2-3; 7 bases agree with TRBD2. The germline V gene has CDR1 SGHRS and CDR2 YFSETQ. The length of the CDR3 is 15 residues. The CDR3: CASSLAGASTDTQYF. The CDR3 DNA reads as TGTGCCAGCAGTTTAGCGGGCGCCAGCACAGATACGCAGTATTTT.

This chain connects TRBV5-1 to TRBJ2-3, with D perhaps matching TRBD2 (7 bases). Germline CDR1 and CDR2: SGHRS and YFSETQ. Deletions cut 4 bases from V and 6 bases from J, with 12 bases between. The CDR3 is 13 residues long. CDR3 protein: CASSTRGGDTQYF. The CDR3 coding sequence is TGCGCCAGCAGCACCAGGGGAGGGGATACGCAGTATTTT.

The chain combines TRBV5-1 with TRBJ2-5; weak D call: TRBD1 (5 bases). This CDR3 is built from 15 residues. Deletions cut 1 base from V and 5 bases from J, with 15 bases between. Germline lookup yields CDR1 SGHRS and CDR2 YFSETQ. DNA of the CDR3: TGCGCCAGCAGCTTGAGTTCCAGGGATTGGGAGACCCAGTACTTC. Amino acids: CASSLSSRDWETQYF.

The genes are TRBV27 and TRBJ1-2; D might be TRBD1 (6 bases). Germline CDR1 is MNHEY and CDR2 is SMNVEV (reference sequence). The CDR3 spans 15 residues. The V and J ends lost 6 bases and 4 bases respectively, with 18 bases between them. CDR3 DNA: TGTGCCAGCAGGCTAAACCAGGGGATAAGCTATGGCTACACCTTC. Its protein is CASRLNQGISYGYTF.

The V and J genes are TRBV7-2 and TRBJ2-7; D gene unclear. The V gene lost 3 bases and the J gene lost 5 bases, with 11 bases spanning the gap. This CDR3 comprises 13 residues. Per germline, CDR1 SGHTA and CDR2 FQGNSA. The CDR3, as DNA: TGTGCCAGCAGCTTCCCCGGTGGCCACGAGCAGTACTTC. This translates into CASSFPGGHEQYF.

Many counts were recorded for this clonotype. The chain's CDR3 is CASRRQGVFNYQPQHF. The CDR3 DNA follows: TGTGCCAGCAGACGACAGGGGGTTTTCAACTATCAGCCCCAGCATTTT. The V and J genes are TRBV6-2 or TRBV6-3 and TRBJ1-5; 9 bases line up with TRBD1. Germline V gene data show CDR1 as MNHEY and CDR2 as SVGEGT. The CDR3 consists of 16 residues. The V gene end was trimmed by 6 bases and the J gene end by 5 bases; junction bases not matched to a gene: 11.

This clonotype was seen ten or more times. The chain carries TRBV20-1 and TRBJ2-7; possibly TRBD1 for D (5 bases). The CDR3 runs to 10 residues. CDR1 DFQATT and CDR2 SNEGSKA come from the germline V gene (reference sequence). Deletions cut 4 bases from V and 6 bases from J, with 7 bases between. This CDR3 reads CSATTGEQYF. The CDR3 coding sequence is TGCAGTGCTACCACAGGCGAGCAGTACTTC.

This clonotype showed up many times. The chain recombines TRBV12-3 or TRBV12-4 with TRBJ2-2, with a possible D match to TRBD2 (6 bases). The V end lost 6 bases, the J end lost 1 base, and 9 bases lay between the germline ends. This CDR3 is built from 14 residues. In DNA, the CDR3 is TGTGCCAGCAGAGCGGGCCAGAACACCGGGGAGCTGTTTTTT. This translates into CASRAGQNTGELFF.

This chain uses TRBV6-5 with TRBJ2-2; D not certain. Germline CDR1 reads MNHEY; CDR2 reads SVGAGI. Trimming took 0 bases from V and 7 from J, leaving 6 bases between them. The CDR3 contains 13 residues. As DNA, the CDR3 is TGTGCCAGCAGTTACTCGCCGGGCGGGGAGCTGTTTTTT. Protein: CASSYSPGGELFF.

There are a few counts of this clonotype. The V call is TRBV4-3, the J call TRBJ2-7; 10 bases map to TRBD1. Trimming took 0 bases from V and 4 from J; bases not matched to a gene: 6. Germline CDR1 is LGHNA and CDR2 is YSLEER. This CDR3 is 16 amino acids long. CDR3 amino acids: CASSQDLGQGRYEQYF. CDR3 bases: TGCGCCAGCAGCCAAGATTTGGGACAGGGGCGGTACGAGCAGTACTTC.

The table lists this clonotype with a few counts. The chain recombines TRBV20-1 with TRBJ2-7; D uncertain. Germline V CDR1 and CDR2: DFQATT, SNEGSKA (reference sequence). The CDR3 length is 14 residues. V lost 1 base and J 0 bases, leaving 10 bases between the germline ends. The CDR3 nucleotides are TGCAGTGCTAGAGTTCCGACCTCCTCCTACGAGCAGTACTTC. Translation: CSARVPTSSYEQYF.

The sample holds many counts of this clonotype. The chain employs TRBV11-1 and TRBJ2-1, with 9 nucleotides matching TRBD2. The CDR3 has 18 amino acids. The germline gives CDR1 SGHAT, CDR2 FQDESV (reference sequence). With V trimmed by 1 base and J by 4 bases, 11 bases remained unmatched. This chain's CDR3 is CASSLGPAGGFRYNEQFF. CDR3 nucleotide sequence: TGTGCCAGCAGCTTAGGTCCAGCGGGGGGATTCAGATACAATGAGCAGTTCTTC.

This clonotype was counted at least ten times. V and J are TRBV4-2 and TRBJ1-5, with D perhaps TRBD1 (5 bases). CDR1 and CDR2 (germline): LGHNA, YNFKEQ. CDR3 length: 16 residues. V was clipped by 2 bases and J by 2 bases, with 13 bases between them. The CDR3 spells CASSQSQGGGNQPQHF. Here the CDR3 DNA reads TGTGCCAGCAGCCAATCTCAGGGAGGCGGCAATCAGCCCCAGCATTTT.

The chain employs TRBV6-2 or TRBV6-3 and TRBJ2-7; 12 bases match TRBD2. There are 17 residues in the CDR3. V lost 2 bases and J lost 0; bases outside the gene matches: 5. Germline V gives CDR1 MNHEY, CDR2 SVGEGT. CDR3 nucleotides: TGTGCCAGCAGTTACCTGCTGACTAGCGGGAGCTCCTACGAGCAGTACTTC. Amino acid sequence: CASSYLLTSGSSYEQYF.

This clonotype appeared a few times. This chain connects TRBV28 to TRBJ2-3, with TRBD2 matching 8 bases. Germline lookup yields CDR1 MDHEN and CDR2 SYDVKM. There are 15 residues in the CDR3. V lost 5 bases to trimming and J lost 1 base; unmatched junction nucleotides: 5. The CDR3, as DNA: TGTGCCAGCAGTCAGCGGGAGACTGGCACAGATACGCAGTATTTT. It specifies CASSQRETGTDTQYF.

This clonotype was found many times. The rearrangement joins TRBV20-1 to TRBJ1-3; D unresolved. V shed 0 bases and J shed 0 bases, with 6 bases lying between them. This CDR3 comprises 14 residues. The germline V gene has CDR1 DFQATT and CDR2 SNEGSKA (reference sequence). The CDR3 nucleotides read TGCAGTGCTAGAGATCGGATCTCTGGAAACACCATATATTTT. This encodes CSARDRISGNTIYF.

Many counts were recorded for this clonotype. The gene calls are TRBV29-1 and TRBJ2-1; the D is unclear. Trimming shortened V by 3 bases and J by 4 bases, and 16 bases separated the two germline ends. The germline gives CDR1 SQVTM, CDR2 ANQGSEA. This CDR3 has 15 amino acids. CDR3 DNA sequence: TGCAGCGTTGACCGGCCAATGACGCTATACAATGAGCAGTTCTTC. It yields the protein CSVDRPMTLYNEQFF.

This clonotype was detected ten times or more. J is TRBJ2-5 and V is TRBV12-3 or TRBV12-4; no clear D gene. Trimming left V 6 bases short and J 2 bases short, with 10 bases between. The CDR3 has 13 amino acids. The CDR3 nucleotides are TGTGCCAGCAGGTCCCGAAATCAAGAGACCCAGTACTTC. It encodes CASRSRNQETQYF.

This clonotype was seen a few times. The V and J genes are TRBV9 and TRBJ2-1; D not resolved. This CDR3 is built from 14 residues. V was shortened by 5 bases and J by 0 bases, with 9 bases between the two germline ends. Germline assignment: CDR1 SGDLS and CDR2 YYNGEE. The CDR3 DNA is TGTGCCAGCAGTTCCGGCCTCTCCTACAATGAGCAGTTCTTC. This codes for CASSSGLSYNEQFF.

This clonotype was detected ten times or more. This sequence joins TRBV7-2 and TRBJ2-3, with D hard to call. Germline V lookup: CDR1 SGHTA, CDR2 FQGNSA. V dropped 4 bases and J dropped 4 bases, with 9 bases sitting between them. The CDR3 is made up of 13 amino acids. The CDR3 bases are TGTGCCAGCAGCTATAGATCAGCAGATACGCAGTATTTT. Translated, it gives CASSYRSADTQYF.

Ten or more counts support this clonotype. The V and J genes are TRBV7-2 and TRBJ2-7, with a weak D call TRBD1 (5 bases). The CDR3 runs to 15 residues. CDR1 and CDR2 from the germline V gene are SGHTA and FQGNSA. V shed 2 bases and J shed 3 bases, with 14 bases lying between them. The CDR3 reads CASSLQGARGYEQYF. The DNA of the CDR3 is TGTGCCAGCAGCTTACAAGGGGCGCGAGGCTACGAGCAGTACTTC.